Each of the 17 T cell receptor beta chains below was sequenced from the same sample in a study of blood T cell repertoires in COVID-19. The protocol was immunoSEQ multiplex PCR, while the TCRdb copy is restricted to in-frame clones and leaves out a portion. Of hundreds of thousands of clones listed, 84% are singletons. Sequenced: peripheral blood. All receptors derive from a woman over 75 with active or convalescent COVID-19.

The rearrangement joins TRBV19 to TRBJ2-2, with D tentatively TRBD1 (5 bases). CDR3 length: 17 residues. The germline CDR1 and CDR2 sequences are LNHDA and SQIVND (reference sequence). V was clipped by 4 bases and J by 0 bases, with 15 bases between them. This chain's CDR3 is CASSTVGALANTGELFF. CDR3 in DNA: TGTGCCAGTAGTACAGTAGGGGCCCTAGCGAACACCGGGGAGCTGTTTTTT. The variable domain in full, with the rest retrieved from reference TRBV19 and TRBJ2-2, is DGGITQSPKYLFRKEGQNVTLSCEQNLNHDAMYWYRQDPGQGLRLIYYSQIVNDFQKGDIAEGYSVSREKKESFPLTVTSAQKNPTAFYLCASSTVGALANTGELFFGEGSRLTVL.

V gene TRBV20-1 combines with J gene TRBJ1-1; TRBD1 is a possible D gene (6 bases). This CDR3 is built from 11 residues. V dropped 6 bases and J dropped 1 base, with 6 bases sitting between them. From germline, CDR1 is DFQATT and CDR2 SNEGSKA (reference sequence). The CDR3 loop reads CSARGNTEAFF. CDR3 nucleotides: TGCAGTGCCAGGGGGAACACTGAAGCTTTCTTT.

The CDR3 region is CASCDRDTEAFF. The CDR3, as DNA: TGTGCCTCTTGCGACAGGGACACTGAAGCTTTCTTT. The V and J genes are TRBV3-1 (or the pseudogene TRBV3-2) and TRBJ1-1; 7 bases are shared with TRBD1. V lost 11 bases and J lost 3; bases outside the gene matches: 6. This CDR3 comprises 12 residues. Germline lookup yields CDR1 LGHDT and CDR2 YNNKEL (reference sequence).

J is TRBJ1-1 and V is TRBV28; D not resolved. This CDR3 spans 12 amino acids. CDR1 is MDHEN, CDR2 SYDVKM, per germline. V was cut by 2 bases and J by 7 bases, with 8 bases left in between. The DNA for the CDR3 is TGTGCCAGCAGTTTACAGGTGGGTGAAGCTTTCTTT. Protein product: CASSLQVGEAFF.

The rearrangement uses TRBV24-1 and TRBJ1-1; D gene uncertain. The germline gives CDR1 KGHDR, CDR2 SFDVKD. CDR3 length: 13 residues. V lost 1 base and J 11 bases, leaving 13 bases between the germline ends. The CDR3 coding sequence is TGTGCCACCAGTGATTTCGGACTCAAAGGGGCTTTCTTT. Residues: CATSDFGLKGAFF.

The chain employs TRBV9 and TRBJ2-3; 12 nucleotides match TRBD2. The length of the CDR3 is 14 residues. The V segment lost 8 bases and the J segment 5 bases; nucleotides outside the gene matches: 6. CDR1 is SGDLS and CDR2 is YYNGEE in the germline V gene. CDR3 sequence reads: CASSSGGAKDTQYF. DNA for the CDR3: TGTGCCAGTTCTAGCGGGGGGGCCAAAGATACGCAGTATTTT. The full variable domain, in which reference TRBV9 and TRBJ2-3 provide the parts outside the CDR3, is DSGVTQTPKHLITATGQRVTLRCSPRSGDLSVYWYQQSLDQGLQFLIQYYNGEERAKGNILERFSAQQFPDLHSELNLSSLELGDSALYFCASSSGGAKDTQYFGPGTRLTVL.

In its sample, this clone was seen once. The V and J genes are TRBV9 and TRBJ2-1, with 13 nucleotides matching TRBD2. Per germline, CDR1 SGDLS and CDR2 YYNGEE. Germline trimming cut 1 base from V and 9 bases from J; bases unmatched to any gene: 16. The CDR3 has 19 amino acids. The CDR3 spells CASSVSLWVGTSGKTEQFF. CDR3 coding DNA: TGTGCCAGCAGCGTAAGTCTCTGGGTGGGGACTAGCGGGAAAACTGAGCAGTTCTTC.

This clone was detected only once. The V call is TRBV6-1, the J call TRBJ2-7; 9 nucleotides align to TRBD1. V trimming: 7 bases; J trimming: 5 bases; junction bases outside the gene matches: 9. The CDR3 covers 14 residues. CDR1 and CDR2 from the germline V gene are MNHNS and SASEGT. CDR3 in amino acids: CASTRDRGVNEQYF. The DNA of the CDR3 is TGTGCCAGCACCCGTGACAGGGGGGTCAACGAGCAGTACTTC.

J is TRBJ2-4 and V is TRBV28; TRBD1 aligns across 7 bases. This CDR3 has 15 amino acids. Germline CDR1 MDHEN, CDR2 SYDVKM. Trimming cost V 6 bases and J 6 bases; bases outside gene matches: 11. CDR3 in amino acids: CASSQTGNPTNIQYF. The CDR3 region has the DNA TGTGCCAGCAGCCAGACAGGGAACCCGACAAACATTCAGTACTTC.

This rearrangement joins TRBV20-1 to TRBJ1-4; D is uncertain. The ends were cut back, 3 bases at V and 8 bases at J, with 19 bases in the middle. Germline CDR1 DFQATT, CDR2 SNEGSKA (reference sequence). This CDR3 has 15 residues. The CDR3 bases are TGCAGTGCTAGTATTAGGCCAGGCAGTACAGAAAAACTGTTTTTT. It translates to CSASIRPGSTEKLFF.

This clone was observed a single time. The rearrangement joins TRBV27 to TRBJ1-6; possibly TRBD1 for D (6 bases). The V and J ends lost 4 bases and 6 bases respectively, with 19 bases between them. Germline assignment: CDR1 MNHEY and CDR2 SMNVEV (reference sequence). This CDR3 region has 17 residues. In DNA, the CDR3 is TGTGCCAGCAGTTACCGATTACGGGGCAGGGGTAATTCACCCCTCCACTTT. Protein: CASSYRLRGRGNSPLHF.

The chain carries TRBV9 and TRBJ2-3, with D possibly TRBD2 on 6 matching bases. V was pared by 3 bases and J by 2 bases, with 16 bases between. The CDR3 contains 16 residues. The germline V gene encodes CDR1 SGDLS and CDR2 YYNGEE. CDR3 in amino acids: CASSARRDSPTDTQYF. The CDR3 nucleotides read TGTGCCAGCAGCGCTCGCCGGGACTCCCCCACAGATACGCAGTATTTT.

The chain has TRBV3-1 (or the pseudogene TRBV3-2) and TRBJ1-5, with a tentative D call TRBD1 (5 bases). Germline CDR1 LGHDT, CDR2 YNNKEL (reference sequence). This CDR3 spans 18 amino acids. The V end was cut by 4 bases, the J end by 0 bases, with 19 bases between. The CDR3 loop reads CASSLDPRQSYSNQPQHF. CDR3 sequence (DNA): TGTGCCAGCAGCCTTGACCCAAGACAGTCATATAGCAATCAGCCCCAGCATTTT.

V is TRBV9 and J is TRBJ2-3; TRBD2 agrees at 10 bases. Germline-derived CDR1 and CDR2 are SGDLS and YYNGEE. With 3 bases clipped from V and 1 base from J, the junction kept 8 bases outside the gene matches. The length of the CDR3 is 17 residues. CDR3 nucleotide sequence: TGTGCCAGCAGCGGTTTAGCGGGGGGCCAGGGCACAGATACGCAGTATTTT. This encodes CASSGLAGGQGTDTQYF.

The gene calls are TRBV2 and TRBJ2-2, with TRBD2 as a possible D gene (6 bases). Germline lookup yields CDR1 SNHLY and CDR2 FYNNEI. Trimming stripped 5 bases from V and 4 bases from J, with 11 bases between. This CDR3 region has 14 residues. The CDR3 protein is CASSLQGGTGELFF. CDR3 DNA: TGTGCCAGCAGTCTTCAGGGAGGCACCGGGGAGCTGTTTTTT. Full variable domain (rest looked up from reference TRBV2 and TRBJ2-2): EPEVTQTPSHQVTQMGQEVILRCVPISNHLYFYWYRQILGQKVEFLVSFYNNEISEKSEIFDDQFSVERPDGSNFTLKIRSTKLEDSAMYFCASSLQGGTGELFFGEGSRLTVL.

J is TRBJ2-1 and V is TRBV19; D remains unclear. Germline V CDR1 and CDR2: LNHDA, SQIVND (reference sequence). This CDR3 is built from 13 residues. The germline V and J ends were trimmed by 2 bases and 12 bases, with 14 bases remaining between them. The CDR3 here is CASSIQLVSGQFF. As DNA, the CDR3 is TGTGCCAGTAGTATACAGTTAGTCTCGGGGCAGTTCTTC.

The sample holds one count of this clone. The chain has TRBV5-1 and TRBJ2-3, with D tentatively TRBD2 (5 bases). The CDR3 is 12 amino acids. V dropped 7 bases and J dropped 5 bases, with 11 bases sitting between them. Germline CDR1 and CDR2: SGHRS and YFSETQ. The CDR3 DNA follows: TGCGCCAGCTCACTAGAGGGAGATACGCAGTATTTT. Translating gives CASSLEGDTQYF.